This T cell receptor (beta chain) is drawn from a study of T cell responses to AZD1222 COVID-19 vaccine. Study results and limitations: Nearly half of unique spike-specific TCRs reportedly avoided B.1.351 and B.1.1.7 mutated regions. Mostly white British, mostly female donors; authors suggested clonal diversity may be underestimated. At baseline, just a handful of AZD1222 recipients tested seropositive.

Trimming took off 6 bases at V and 5 bases at J, with 26 bases between the two ends. This CDR3 spans 18 amino acids. CDR1 and CDR2 from the germline V gene are MNHEY and SMNVEV (reference sequence). Points on this clone: Its specificity is not known.

Method: immunoSEQ multiplex PCR; TCRdb's copy keeps in-frame clones and lacks some. The sample contains some 170,000 clones, roughly 89% of which appear only once. This TCR derives from an adult in good health. This rearrangement joins TRBV27 to TRBJ2-1, with D uncertain. The sequencing used peripheral blood, collected on day 0 of AZD1222 vaccination. The CDR3 spells CASSRPLSGGRLDNEQFF. The CDR3 nucleotides are TGTGCCAGCAGCCGGCCTCTCTCAGGTGGGCGTTTGGACAATGAGCAGTTCTTC.